These 14 T cell receptor beta chains were all obtained from the same sample, sequenced in a study of blood T cells in healthy people across ages. Then a second PCR, running roughly 7 to 11 cycles, was carried out with a sample-barcoded 5' primer and a J-beta primer mix. TCRdb re-called the 5' RACE reads through MiXCR, storing one row per CDR3 protein. The sample yields 720,000 or so distinct CDR3 sequences, about 43% seen once. Sequencing was performed on blood. These receptors originate from a man older than 75 in good health.

Concerning this clonotype itself: An end of the junction does not agree with germline; a read error may underlie this. The chain couples TRBV10-3 to TRBJ2-7; D is possibly TRBD1 or TRBD2 (5 bases each). The CDR3 spans 11 residues. Germline values: CDR1 ENHRY, CDR2 SYGVKD. CDR3 sequence reads: CATGTSYKQYF. CDR3 coding DNA: TGTGCCACCGGGACCTCCTACAAGCAGTACTTC.

The rearrangement joins TRBV3-1 to TRBJ2-1; 7 nucleotides match TRBD1. The trim removed 4 bases at V and 4 bases at J, leaving 4 bases unmatched. The CDR3 is made up of 14 amino acids. Germline lookup yields CDR1 LGHDT and CDR2 YNNKEL (reference sequence). The CDR3 bases are TGTGCCAGCAGCCCAATGGGACAGTACAATGAGCAGTTCTTC. Amino acids: CASSPMGQYNEQFF.

The V call is TRBV6-8, the J call TRBJ2-1; the D gene is possibly TRBD2 (5 bases). CDR1 MNHGY and CDR2 SAAAGT come from the germline V gene. CDR3 size: 16 residues. V dropped 2 bases and J dropped 5 bases, with 16 bases sitting between them. CDR3 loop: CASSYDREVVHNEQFF. For the CDR3, the DNA is TGTGCCAGCAGTTACGACCGGGAAGTAGTGCACAATGAGCAGTTCTTC.

There are a few counts of this clonotype. This rearrangement joins TRBV7-2 to TRBJ1-6, with TRBD1 matching over 10 bases. Per the germline V gene, CDR1 is SGHTA and CDR2 is FQGNSA. After removal of 5 bases from V and 11 bases from J, the junction contained 9 bases not matched to a gene. This CDR3 contains 15 residues. The CDR3 loop reads CASSAPGQGTTPLHF. Here the CDR3 DNA reads TGTGCCAGCAGCGCACCGGGACAGGGGACCACACCCCTCCACTTT.

This chain uses TRBV4-3 with TRBJ1-2, with D unclear. Germline V gene sequence: CDR1 LGHNA, CDR2 YSLEER. V lost 0 bases to trimming and J lost 7 bases, with 12 bases between them. There are 14 residues in the CDR3. The DNA for the CDR3 is TGCGCCAGCAGCCAAGATTTGGGCTCCGTTGGCTACACCTTC. It specifies CASSQDLGSVGYTF.

This clonotype was found a few times. V gene TRBV7-2 combines with J gene TRBJ2-1; 15 bases are a match to TRBD2. The J segment lost 5 bases and the V segment lost 5 bases, leaving 1 base of the junction unmatched. The CDR3 length is 15 residues. Germline values: CDR1 SGHTA, CDR2 FQGNSA. For the CDR3, the DNA is TGTGCCAGCAGCCGGACTAGCGGGGGGGACAATGAGCAGTTCTTC. Encoded protein: CASSRTSGGDNEQFF.

V and J are TRBV7-2 and TRBJ2-3, with TRBD2 as a possible D gene (6 bases). Trimming left V 6 bases short and J 0 bases short, with 25 bases between. The CDR3 runs to 19 residues. Germline V gene lookup returns CDR1 SGHTA and CDR2 FQGNSA. CDR3 sequence (DNA): TGTGCCAGCAGTTCGGTAAGGAGTAGCGGCGTCGTGAGCACAGATACGCAGTATTTT. This sequence encodes CASSSVRSSGVVSTDTQYF.

The chain recombines TRBV27 with TRBJ1-1; unclear D gene. Deletions cut 5 bases from V and 0 bases from J, with 7 bases between. The CDR3 extends over 13 amino acids. CDR1 is MNHEY and CDR2 is SMNVEV in the germline V gene (reference sequence). The CDR3 DNA follows: TGTGCCAGCAGTCCCTTCGTGAACACTGAAGCTTTCTTT. This sequence encodes CASSPFVNTEAFF.

The chain carries TRBV28 and TRBJ1-2; maybe TRBD1 (5 bases). V gave up 7 bases and J gave up 4 bases, with 16 bases separating them. The CDR3 sequence is 14 residues long. Germline V gene lookup returns CDR1 MDHEN and CDR2 SYDVKM. The CDR3 sequence is CASKENGQPYGYTF. The CDR3 region has the DNA TGTGCCAGCAAAGAAAATGGACAACCCTATGGCTACACCTTC.

This chain uses TRBV5-6 with TRBJ2-7; 12 bases are shared with TRBD2. CDR3 length: 14 amino acids. V dropped 0 bases and J dropped 6; count of bases not matched to a gene: 1. Germline CDR1 is SGHDT and CDR2 is YYEEEE. This CDR3 reads CASSLGTSGTEQYF. CDR3 nucleotides: TGTGCCAGCAGCTTGGGGACTAGCGGGACCGAGCAGTACTTC.

This clonotype has more than one count but fewer than ten. V and J are TRBV2 and TRBJ2-2, with D perhaps matching TRBD1 (6 bases). The CDR3 totals 13 residues. V gave up 7 bases and J gave up 7 bases, with 13 bases separating them. CDR1 is SNHLY, CDR2 FYNNEI, per germline. The CDR3: CASTKGVGGELFF. CDR3 coding DNA: TGTGCCAGCACCAAGGGGGTCGGCGGGGAGCTGTTTTTT. Complete variable domain (other parts from reference TRBV2 and TRBJ2-2): EPEVTQTPSHQVTQMGQEVILRCVPISNHLYFYWYRQILGQKVEFLVSFYNNEISEKSEIFDDQFSVERPDGSNFTLKIRSTKLEDSAMYFCASTKGVGGELFFGEGSRLTVL.

The rearrangement joins TRBV7-2 to TRBJ2-1; D is uncertain. The CDR3 totals 15 residues. Between the trimmed V and J ends, which lost 2 bases and 2 bases, there was a span of 10 bases. From germline, CDR1 is SGHTA and CDR2 FQGNSA. The CDR3 is CASSLLRMTYNEQFF. The CDR3 DNA reads TGTGCCAGCAGCTTATTGAGAATGACCTACAATGAGCAGTTCTTC.

A few counts support this clonotype. This chain joins TRBV7-2 and TRBJ2-5, with D tentatively TRBD2 (6 bases). Germline CDR1 reads SGHTA; CDR2 reads FQGNSA. The CDR3 consists of 15 residues. Trimming shortened V by 3 bases and J by 2 bases, and 13 bases separated the two germline ends. CDR3 bases: TGTGCCAGCAGCTTTAGCGGAGGGGAACAAGAGACCCAGTACTTC. The encoded protein is CASSFSGGEQETQYF. The entire variable domain, with the rest obtained from reference TRBV7-2 and TRBJ2-5, is as follows: GAGVSQSPSNKVTEKGKDVELRCDPISGHTALYWYRQSLGQGLEFLIYFQGNSAPDKSGLPSDRFSAERTGGSVSTLTIQRTQQEDSAVYLCASSFSGGEQETQYFGPGTRLLVL.

As concerns this clonotype: A junction boundary mismatches the germline segment, possibly from a read error. The chain carries TRBV20-1 and TRBJ1-1, with TRBD1 as a possible D gene (5 bases). Germline values: CDR1 DFQATT, CDR2 SNEGSKA (reference sequence). CDR3 length equals 13 residues. CDR3 nucleotide sequence: TGCAGTGCTAGAAGCAGGGTTTCTACTGGAGCTTTCTTT. Protein: CSARSRVSTGAFF.